This T cell receptor beta chain emerged from a study of metastatic and nonmetastatic thyroid tumors. Looking at the study overall: From malignant and benign thyroid patients, repertoires in blood and in tumor or nodule tissue were compared.

This CDR3 is built from 14 residues. V was cut by 4 bases and J by 1 base, with 12 bases left in between. The germline gives CDR1 DFQATT, CDR2 SNEGSKA (reference sequence). Thyroid surgery was preceded by no treatment in any patient. Per the authors' pipeline: The study's classifier, a distant-metastasis tool for papillary thyroid cancer, was built using CDR3 differences across clinicopathological groups. TCRdb reassembled clones from the PCR reads with MiXCR. These V and J calls derive from TCRdb rather than the authors' analysis. The sample yields 20,000 or so clones, more than 30% seen once. This clone is judged medium-sized.

The sequenced sample was blood. The gene calls are TRBV20-1 and TRBJ2-3, with D tentatively TRBD2 (7 bases). This receptor was obtained from a male donor with papillary thyroid cancer or a benign thyroid nodule (not recorded which). Some clones in this sample may be carry-over from other donors' samples. CDR3 region: CSATPGGRTDTQYF. The CDR3 DNA reads as TGCAGTGCTACTCCCGGGGGGCGCACAGATACGCAGTATTTT.